The source of this TCR beta chain is a study of T cell repertoires in aging, cancer and after chemotherapy. For the study at large: Patients with chronic lymphocytic leukemia were sampled before and after fludarabine- or bendamustine-based chemotherapy.

TCR beta rearrangements were amplified from peripheral blood genomic DNA. TRB rearrangements spanning V, D and J were amplified using mixed TRB-A/B primers. TCRdb reanalysed the multiplex PCR reads using MiXCR and keeps one entry per CDR3 protein. The sample has around 1,700 distinct CDR3 sequences, under 35% seen once. A remark on this clonotype: No antigen is known for it.

CDR1 is SQVTM, CDR2 ANQGSEA, per germline. This CDR3 is built from 13 residues. Trimming took 6 bases from V and 1 from J, leaving 12 bases between them. Study-wide results and caveats: Rebound thymic output was suggested by rising median generation probability during chemotherapy in each cancer cohort. Compared with age-matched healthy donors, untreated hematological or solid cancer patients showed higher blood TCR clonality.

The sequence derives from a human donor with a blood cancer. The sequencing sample was made of blood. The genes are TRBV29-1 and TRBJ1-1, with D perhaps TRBD1 (5 bases). CDR3 bases: TGCAGCGTAAGGGACGAGGGGAACACTGAAGCTTTCTTT. This codes for CSVRDEGNTEAFF.